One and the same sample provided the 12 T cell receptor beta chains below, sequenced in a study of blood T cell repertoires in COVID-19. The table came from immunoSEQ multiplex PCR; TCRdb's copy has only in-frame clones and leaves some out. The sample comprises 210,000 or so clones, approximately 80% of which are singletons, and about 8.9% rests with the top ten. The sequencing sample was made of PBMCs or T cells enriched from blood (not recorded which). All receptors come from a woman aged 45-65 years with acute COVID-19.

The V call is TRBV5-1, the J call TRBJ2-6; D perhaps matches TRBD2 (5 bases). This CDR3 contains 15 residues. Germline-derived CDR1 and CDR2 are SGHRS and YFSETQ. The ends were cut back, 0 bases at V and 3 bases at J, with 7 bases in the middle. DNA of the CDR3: TGCGCCAGCAGCTTGGGAGGGCTTGGGGCCAACGTCCTGACTTTC. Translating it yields CASSLGGLGANVLTF.

The CDR3 region has the DNA TGTGCCACCAGCAGAGGAAGCGGGATAGACACAGATACGCAGTATTTT. Protein sequence: CATSRGSGIDTDTQYF. This chain joins TRBV15 and TRBJ2-3; TRBD2 agrees at 7 bases. From germline, CDR1 is LNHNV and CDR2 YYDKDF (reference sequence). The V gene end was trimmed by 1 base and the J gene end by 2 bases; junction bases not matched to a gene: 6. The CDR3 has 16 amino acids.

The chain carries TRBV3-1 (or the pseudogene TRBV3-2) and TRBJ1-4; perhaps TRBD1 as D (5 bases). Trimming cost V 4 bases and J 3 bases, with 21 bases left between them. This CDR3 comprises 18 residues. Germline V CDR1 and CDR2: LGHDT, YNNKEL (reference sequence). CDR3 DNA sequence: TGTGCCAGCAGCCTTTCTCTAAGGGCGGGAGGGGCTAATGAAAAACTGTTTTTT. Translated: CASSLSLRAGGANEKLFF.

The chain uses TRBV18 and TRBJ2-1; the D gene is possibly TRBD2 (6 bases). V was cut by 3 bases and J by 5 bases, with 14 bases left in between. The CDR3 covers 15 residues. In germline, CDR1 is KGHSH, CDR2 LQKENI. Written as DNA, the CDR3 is TGTGCCAGCTCACCCCGAGTAGCGGAGGACAATGAGCAGTTCTTC. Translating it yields CASSPRVAEDNEQFF.

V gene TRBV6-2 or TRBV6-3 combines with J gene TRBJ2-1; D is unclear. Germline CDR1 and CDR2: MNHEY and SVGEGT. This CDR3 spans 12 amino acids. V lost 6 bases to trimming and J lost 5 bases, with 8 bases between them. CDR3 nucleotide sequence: TGTGCCAGCAGCTTTACTGACAATGAGCAGTTCTTC. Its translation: CASSFTDNEQFF.

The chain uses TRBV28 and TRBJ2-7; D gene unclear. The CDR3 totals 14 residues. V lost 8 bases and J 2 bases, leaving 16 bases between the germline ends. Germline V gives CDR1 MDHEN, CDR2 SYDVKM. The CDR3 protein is CASGPPDLAYEQYF. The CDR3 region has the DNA TGTGCCAGCGGCCCCCCCGATTTGGCCTACGAGCAGTACTTC.

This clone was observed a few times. The CDR3 nucleotides read TGCGCCAGCAGCTTGGTCCCGGGACAGATTGAAAAACTGTTTTTT. Translated: CASSLVPGQIEKLFF. The gene calls are TRBV5-1 and TRBJ1-4, with 7 nucleotides matching TRBD1. CDR1 is SGHRS and CDR2 is YFSETQ in the germline V gene. This CDR3 spans 15 amino acids. The V segment lost 0 bases and the J segment 7 bases; nucleotides outside the gene matches: 6.

The CDR3 DNA reads as TGTGCCTGGACCAGCGGTAGCTACAATGAGCAGTTCTTC. Protein product: CAWTSGSYNEQFF. The chain has TRBV30 and TRBJ2-1; D is perhaps TRBD2 (5 bases). Germline assignment: CDR1 GTSNPN and CDR2 SVGIG (reference sequence). V was shortened by 4 bases and J by 3 bases, with 10 bases between the two germline ends. CDR3 length equals 13 residues.

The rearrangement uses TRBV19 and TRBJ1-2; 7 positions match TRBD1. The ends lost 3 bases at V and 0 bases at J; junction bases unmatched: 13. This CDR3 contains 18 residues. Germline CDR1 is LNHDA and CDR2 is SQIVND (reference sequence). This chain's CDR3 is CASSIVSRGSGANYGYTF. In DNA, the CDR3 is TGTGCCAGTAGTATTGTCAGCAGGGGGTCTGGAGCTAACTATGGCTACACCTTC.

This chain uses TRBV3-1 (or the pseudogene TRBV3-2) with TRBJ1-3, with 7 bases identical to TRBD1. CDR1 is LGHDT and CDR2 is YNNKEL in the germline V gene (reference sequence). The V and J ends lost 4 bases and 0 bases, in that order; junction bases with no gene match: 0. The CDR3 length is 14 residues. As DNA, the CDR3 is TGTGCCAGCAGCCCAGGGGGCTCTGGAAACACCATATATTTT. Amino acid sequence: CASSPGGSGNTIYF.

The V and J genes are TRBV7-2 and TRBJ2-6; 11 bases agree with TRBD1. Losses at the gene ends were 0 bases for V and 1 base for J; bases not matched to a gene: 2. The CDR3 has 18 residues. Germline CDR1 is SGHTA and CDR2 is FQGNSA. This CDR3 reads CASSLAGQGVSGANVLTF. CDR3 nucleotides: TGTGCCAGCAGCTTAGCGGGACAGGGGGTTTCTGGGGCCAACGTCCTGACTTTC.

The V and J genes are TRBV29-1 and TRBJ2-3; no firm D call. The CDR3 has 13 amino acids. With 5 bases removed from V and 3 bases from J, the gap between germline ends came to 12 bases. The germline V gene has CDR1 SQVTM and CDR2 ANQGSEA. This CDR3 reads CSVLRSTTDTQYF. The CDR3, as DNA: TGCAGCGTTCTCCGCTCTACTACAGATACGCAGTATTTT.